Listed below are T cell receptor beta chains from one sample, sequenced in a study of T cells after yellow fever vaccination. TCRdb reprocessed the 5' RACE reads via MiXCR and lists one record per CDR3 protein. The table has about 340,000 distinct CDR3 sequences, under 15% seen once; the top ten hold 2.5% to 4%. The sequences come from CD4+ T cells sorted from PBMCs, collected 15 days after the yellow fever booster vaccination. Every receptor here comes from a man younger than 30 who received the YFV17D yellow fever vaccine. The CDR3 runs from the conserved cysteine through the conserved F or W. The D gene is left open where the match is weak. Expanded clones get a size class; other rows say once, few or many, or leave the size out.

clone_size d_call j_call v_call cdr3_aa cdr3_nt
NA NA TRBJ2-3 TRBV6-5 CASSWEGGTDTQYF TGTGCCAGCAGTTGGGAAGGCGGCACAGATACGCAGTATTTT
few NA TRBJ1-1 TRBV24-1 CAILPGPTEAFF TGTGCCATCCTGCCGGGTCCCACTGAAGCTTTCTTT
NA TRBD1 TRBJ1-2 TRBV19 CASRTGQLYGYTF TGTGCCAGTCGGACAGGTCAACTCTATGGCTACACCTTC
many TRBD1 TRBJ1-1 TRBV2 CASSGQGGNTEAFF TGTGCCAGCAGCGGACAGGGCGGTAACACTGAAGCTTTCTTT
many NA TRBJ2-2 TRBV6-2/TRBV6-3 CASRMNGELFF TGTGCCAGCAGGATGAACGGGGAGCTGTTTTTT
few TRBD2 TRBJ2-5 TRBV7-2 CASSGVSGGQETQYF TGTGCCAGCAGCGGCGTTAGCGGGGGCCAAGAGACCCAGTACTTC
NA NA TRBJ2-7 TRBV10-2 CASNTGSRAYEQYF TGCGCCAGCAATACCGGGTCTCGAGCCTACGAGCAGTACTTC
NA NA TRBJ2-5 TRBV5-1 CASSLGGGTETQYF TGCGCCAGCAGCTTGGGCGGTGGAACCGAGACCCAGTACTTC
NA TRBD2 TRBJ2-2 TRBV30 CAWSVRGAGELFF TGTGCCTGGAGTGTACGGGGGGCCGGGGAGCTGTTTTTT
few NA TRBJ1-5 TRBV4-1 CASSSAPNQPQHF TGCGCCAGCAGCTCGGCCCCCAATCAGCCCCAGCATTTT
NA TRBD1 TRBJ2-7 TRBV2 CASSGRGQGAEQYF TGTGCCAGCAGTGGCCGGGGACAGGGGGCCGAGCAGTACTTC
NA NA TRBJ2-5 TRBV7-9 CASSLGGGNQETQYF TGTGCCAGCAGCTTAGGCGGCGGAAATCAAGAGACCCAGTACTTC
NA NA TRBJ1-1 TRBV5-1 CASSLVPLKGGTEAFF TGCGCCAGCAGCTTGGTCCCTCTAAAAGGGGGCACTGAAGCTTTCTTT
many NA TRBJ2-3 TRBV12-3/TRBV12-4 CASSSRTSTDTQYF TGTGCCAGCAGTTCAAGGACAAGCACAGATACGCAGTATTTT
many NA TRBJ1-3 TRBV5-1 CASSSDGSSGNTIYF TGCGCCAGCAGCTCAGACGGGAGCTCTGGAAACACCATATATTTT
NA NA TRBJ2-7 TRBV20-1 CSASGSSYEQYF TGCAGTGCTAGTGGCAGCTCCTACGAGCAGTACTTC
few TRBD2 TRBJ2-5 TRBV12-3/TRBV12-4 CASSVPGLAETQYF TGTGCCAGCAGTGTCCCGGGACTAGCAGAGACCCAGTACTTC
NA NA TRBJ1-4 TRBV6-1 CASAREQNEKLFF TGTGCCAGCGCGAGGGAACAAAATGAAAAACTGTTTTTT
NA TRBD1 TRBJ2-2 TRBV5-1 CASSLYAGQGNTGELFF TGCGCCAGCAGCTTGTATGCCGGACAGGGGAACACCGGGGAGCTGTTTTTT
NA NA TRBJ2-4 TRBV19 CASSPGTLAKNIQYF TGTGCCAGTAGTCCGGGCACTCTAGCCAAAAACATTCAGTACTTC
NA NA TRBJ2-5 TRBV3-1 CASSLLVRGRSHETQYF TGTGCCAGCAGCCTGCTAGTGCGGGGGCGCTCCCACGAGACCCAGTACTTC
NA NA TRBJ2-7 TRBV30 CAWSVGGVRRDEQYF TGTGCCTGGAGTGTAGGAGGCGTCCGACGGGACGAGCAGTACTTC
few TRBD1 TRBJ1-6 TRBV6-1 CASSLRTGGLGNDSPLHF TGTGCCAGCAGTCTCCGGACAGGGGGCCTGGGTAATGATTCACCCCTCCACTTT